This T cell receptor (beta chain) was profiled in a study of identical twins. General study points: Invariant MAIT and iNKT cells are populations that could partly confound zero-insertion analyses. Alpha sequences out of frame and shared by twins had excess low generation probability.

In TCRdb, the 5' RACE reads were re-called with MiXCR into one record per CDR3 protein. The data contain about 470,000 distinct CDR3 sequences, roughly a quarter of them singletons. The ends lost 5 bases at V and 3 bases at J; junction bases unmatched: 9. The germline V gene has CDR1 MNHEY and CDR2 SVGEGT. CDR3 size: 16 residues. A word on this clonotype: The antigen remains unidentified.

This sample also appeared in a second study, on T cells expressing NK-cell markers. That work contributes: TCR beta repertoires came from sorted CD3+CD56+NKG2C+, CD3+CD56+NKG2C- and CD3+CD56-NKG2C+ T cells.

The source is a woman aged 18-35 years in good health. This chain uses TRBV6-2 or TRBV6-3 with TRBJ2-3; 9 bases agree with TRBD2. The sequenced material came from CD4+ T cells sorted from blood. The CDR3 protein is CASSEAGLAKTDTQYF. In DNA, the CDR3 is TGTGCCAGCAGTGAGGCCGGACTAGCGAAGACAGATACGCAGTATTTT.